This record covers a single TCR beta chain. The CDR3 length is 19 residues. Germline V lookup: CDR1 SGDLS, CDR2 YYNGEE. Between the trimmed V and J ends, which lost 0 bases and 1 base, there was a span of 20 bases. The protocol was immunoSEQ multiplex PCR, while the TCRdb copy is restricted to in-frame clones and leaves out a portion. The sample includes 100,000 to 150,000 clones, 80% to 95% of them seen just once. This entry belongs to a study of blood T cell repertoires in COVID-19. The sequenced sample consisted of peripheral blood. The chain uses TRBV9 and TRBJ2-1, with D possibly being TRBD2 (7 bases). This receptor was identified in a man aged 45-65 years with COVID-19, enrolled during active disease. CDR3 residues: CASSVARSKGRGSYNEQFF. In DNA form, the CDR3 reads TGTGCCAGCAGCGTAGCTAGGTCCAAGGGGAGGGGGTCCTACAATGAGCAGTTCTTC. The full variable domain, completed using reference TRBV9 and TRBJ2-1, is DSGVTQTPKHLITATGQRVTLRCSPRSGDLSVYWYQQSLDQGLQFLIQYYNGEERAKGNILERFSAQQFPDLHSELNLSSLELGDSALYFCASSVARSKGRGSYNEQFFGPGTRLTVL.